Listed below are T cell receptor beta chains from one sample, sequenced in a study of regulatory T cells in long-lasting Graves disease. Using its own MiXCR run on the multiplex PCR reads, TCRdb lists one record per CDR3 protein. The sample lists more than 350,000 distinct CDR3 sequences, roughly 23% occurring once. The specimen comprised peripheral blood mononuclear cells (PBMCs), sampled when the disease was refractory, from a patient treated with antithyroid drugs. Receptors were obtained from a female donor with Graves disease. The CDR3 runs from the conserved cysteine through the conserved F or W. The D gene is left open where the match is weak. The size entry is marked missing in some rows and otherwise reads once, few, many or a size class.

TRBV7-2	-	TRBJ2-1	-	CASSTPVGGGPNEQFF	TGTGCCAGCAGCACTCCGGTAGGGGGAGGGCCGAATGAGCAGTTCTTC
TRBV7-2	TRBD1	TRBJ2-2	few	CASSTGVGTGELFF	TGTGCCAGCAGCACAGGGGTGGGCACCGGGGAGCTGTTTTTT
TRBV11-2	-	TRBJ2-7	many	CASSSVAGDLAYEQYF	TGTGCCAGCAGCTCCGTCGCAGGGGATTTGGCCTACGAGCAGTACTTC
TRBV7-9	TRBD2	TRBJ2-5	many	CASSFSGSGETQYF	TGTGCCAGCAGCTTTAGCGGGAGTGGAGAGACCCAGTACTTC
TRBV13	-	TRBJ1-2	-	CASSYTAKDGYTF	TGTGCCAGCAGCTATACAGCAAAAGATGGCTACACCTTC
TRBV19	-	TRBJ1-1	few	CASSIGGDTEAFF	TGTGCCAGTAGTATCGGCGGAGACACTGAAGCTTTCTTT
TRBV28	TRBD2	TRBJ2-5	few	CASSPGLAGGNQETQYF	TGTGCCAGCAGCCCGGGACTAGCGGGAGGGAACCAAGAGACCCAGTACTTC
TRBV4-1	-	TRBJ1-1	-	CASSQESRQANTEAFF	TGCGCCAGCAGCCAAGAATCAAGACAGGCGAACACTGAAGCTTTCTTT
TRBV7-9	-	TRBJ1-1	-	CASSFEVNTEAFF	TGTGCCAGCAGCTTCGAGGTTAACACTGAAGCTTTCTTT
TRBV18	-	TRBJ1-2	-	CASSPDPGGGYTF	TGTGCCAGCTCACCAGACCCGGGTGGTGGCTACACCTTC
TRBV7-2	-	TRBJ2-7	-	CASSLVGAVSYEQYF	TGTGCCAGCAGCTTGGTGGGGGCGGTCTCCTACGAGCAGTACTTC